One and the same sample provided the 29 T cell receptor beta chains below, sequenced in a study of PD-L1 blockade in urothelial cancer. As to time point: peripheral blood 6 weeks after treatment start. Sequencing used immunoSEQ multiplex PCR; TCRdb keeps in-frame clones, though not all of them. Here the sample spans around 45,000 clones, 80% to 90% being singletons. Sequenced material: PBMCs, taken around atezolizumab (anti-PD-L1) treatment. The receptor source for this set is a man in his fifties or sixties with urothelial cancer.

This chain uses TRBV30 with TRBJ1-2; D remains unclear. In germline, CDR1 is GTSNPN, CDR2 SVGIG (reference sequence). The CDR3 has 12 residues. Trimming shortened V by 0 bases and J by 5 bases, and 7 bases separated the two germline ends. This chain's CDR3 is CAWSVESYGYTF. The CDR3, as DNA: TGTGCCTGGAGTGTCGAGAGTTATGGCTACACCTTC. Variable domain in full (rest from reference TRBV30 and TRBJ1-2): SQTIHQWPATLVQPVGSPLSLECTVEGTSNPNLYWYRQAAGRGLQLLFYSVGIGQISSEVPQNLSASRPQDRQFILSSKKLLLSDSGFYLCAWSVESYGYTFGSGTRLTVV.

This clone was detected a few times. The chain employs TRBV28 and TRBJ1-4; the match to TRBD1 covers 7 bases. J gave up 13 bases and V 8 bases, and 16 bases lay outside the gene matches. Germline loops: CDR1 MDHEN, CDR2 SYDVKM. The CDR3 contains 14 residues. CDR3: CASSETGPLDLLFF. The CDR3 nucleotides are TGTGCCAGCTCCGAGACAGGGCCTCTAGACCTACTGTTTTTT.

The V call is TRBV5-1, the J call TRBJ2-7; 8 bases map to TRBD1. The CDR3 covers 15 residues. V lost 0 bases, J lost 7 bases, and 9 bases stayed unmatched. CDR1 is SGHRS and CDR2 is YFSETQ in the germline V gene. CDR3 region: CASSLAGQVGLEQYF. CDR3 DNA: TGCGCCAGCAGCTTGGCGGGACAGGTGGGGTTGGAGCAGTACTTC.

This chain joins TRBV5-1 and TRBJ1-2; 8 bases line up with TRBD1. J was trimmed by 4 bases and V by 3 bases; bases with no gene match: 8. The CDR3 is 15 amino acids. Germline V gene sequence: CDR1 SGHRS, CDR2 YFSETQ. The CDR3 DNA reads as TGCGCCAGCAGCTACGGACAGGGCATGGGCTATGGCTACACCTTC. This gives the protein CASSYGQGMGYGYTF. The entire variable domain, with the rest obtained from reference TRBV5-1 and TRBJ1-2, is as follows: KAGVTQTPRYLIKTRGQQVTLSCSPISGHRSVSWYQQTPGQGLQFLFEYFSETQRNKGNFPGRFSGRQFSNSRSEMNVSTLELGDSALYLCASSYGQGMGYGYTFGSGTRLTVV.

The genes are TRBV6-4 and TRBJ1-6, with 10 bases lining up with TRBD1. The CDR3 length is 20 residues. With 2 bases clipped from V and 0 bases from J, the junction kept 10 bases outside the gene matches. Germline V CDR1 and CDR2: MRHNA, SNTAGT. The CDR3 DNA reads TGTGCCAGCAGTGACGCCCGGGACAGGGGTCAATTCTCCTATAATTCACCCCTCCACTTT. This encodes CASSDARDRGQFSYNSPLHF.

Notes on this clone: A junction end diverges from the germline sequence, so it may reflect a read error. The V and J genes are TRBV2 and TRBJ1-2; TRBD1 is a possible D gene (5 bases). The CDR3 is made up of 11 amino acids. CDR1 and CDR2 from the germline V gene are SNHLY and FYNNEI. The CDR3 sequence is CASTDTNGYTF. CDR3 DNA sequence: TGTGCTAGCACGGACACGAATGGCTACACCTTC. Together with reference TRBV2 and TRBJ1-2, the CDR3 gives the full variable domain: EPEVTQTPSHQVTQMGQEVILRCVPISNHLYFYWYRQILGQKVEFLVSFYNNEISEKSEIFDDQFSVERPDGSNFTLKIRSTKLEDSAMYFCASTDTNGYTFGSGTRLTVV.

This clone appeared once. V is TRBV7-6 and J is TRBJ1-4, with D tentatively TRBD1 (5 bases). Between the trimmed V and J ends, which lost 11 bases and 7 bases, there was a span of 26 bases. The CDR3 is 16 residues long. Germline CDR1 SGHVS, CDR2 FNYEAQ. The CDR3: CASPRAQSQRGEKLFF. CDR3 nucleotides: TGTGCCTCCCCCCGGGCTCAAAGTCAAAGGGGTGAAAAACTGTTTTTT.

The gene calls are TRBV25-1 and TRBJ1-4; 8 bases match TRBD1. Germline V gene lookup returns CDR1 MGHDK and CDR2 SYGVNS. V dropped 3 bases and J dropped 4; count of bases not matched to a gene: 1. There are 14 residues in the CDR3. The CDR3, as DNA: TGTGCCAGCAGTGAGGGACAGGTTAATGAAAAACTGTTTTTT. This encodes CASSEGQVNEKLFF.

The chain combines TRBV4-1 with TRBJ1-6; 7 nucleotides align to TRBD1. CDR1 and CDR2 (germline): MGHRA, YSYEKL. The CDR3 is 16 residues long. V dropped 1 base and J dropped 4; count of bases not matched to a gene: 4. The CDR3 reads CASSQGGQNYNSPLHF. CDR3 DNA sequence: TGCGCCAGCAGCCAAGGGGGACAGAATTATAATTCACCCCTCCACTTT.

This clone was seen a single time. The chain employs TRBV27 and TRBJ2-5, with D maybe TRBD2 (5 bases). Trimming pared 3 bases from V and 9 bases from J, leaving 14 bases between. The CDR3 covers 13 residues. CDR1 and CDR2 from the germline V gene are MNHEY and SMNVEV (reference sequence). The CDR3, as DNA: TGTGCCAGCAGTTTTATTTACGGGGAGCCCCAGTACTTC. It codes for CASSFIYGEPQYF.

The chain employs TRBV2 and TRBJ1-2; TRBD1 is a possible D gene (6 bases). The V gene's germline CDR1 is SNHLY and CDR2 FYNNEI. The V gene lost 2 bases and the J gene lost 11 bases, with 27 bases spanning the gap. The CDR3 is made up of 17 amino acids. The CDR3 DNA reads TGTGCCAGCAGTGAAAGTGCCAGGAAAATTGGTAGGGGGATGTACACCTTC. Translating gives CASSESARKIGRGMYTF.

The V and J genes are TRBV7-9 and TRBJ2-1, with 7 bases that match TRBD1. Germline trimming cut 5 bases from V and 8 bases from J; bases unmatched to any gene: 12. The CDR3 is made up of 15 amino acids. Germline V gene sequence: CDR1 SEHNR, CDR2 FQNEAQ (reference sequence). The CDR3 loop reads CASSVRDSVGDEQFF. CDR3 DNA sequence: TGTGCCAGCAGCGTCCGGGACAGTGTTGGTGATGAGCAGTTCTTC.

The chain uses TRBV5-1 and TRBJ2-5; possible D gene TRBD1, 6 bases. Germline CDR1 is SGHRS and CDR2 is YFSETQ. V shed 6 bases and J shed 3 bases, with 15 bases lying between them. This CDR3 has 14 amino acids. The DNA for the CDR3 is TGCGCCAGCACCTATGCCAGGGGAAAAGAGACCCAGTACTTC. As protein: CASTYARGKETQYF.

The chain joins TRBV10-2 to TRBJ2-3; D uncertain. Germline V gene data show CDR1 as WSHSY and CDR2 as SAAADI. The V end lost 2 bases, the J end lost 2 bases, and 8 bases lay between the germline ends. The CDR3 is 14 amino acids. The CDR3 here is CASSEAQLTDTQYF. The CDR3, as DNA: TGCGCCAGCAGTGAGGCACAGCTCACAGATACGCAGTATTTT.

The rearrangement joins TRBV7-9 to TRBJ1-4; 8 nucleotides agree with TRBD1. Per germline, CDR1 SEHNR and CDR2 FQNEAQ (reference sequence). Unmatched junction bases numbered 10, after V lost 5 bases and J lost 5 bases. There are 16 residues in the CDR3. The CDR3 bases are TGTGCCAGCAGCGATTCTCGACAGGGGAAAAATGAAAAACTGTTTTTT. The encoded protein is CASSDSRQGKNEKLFF.

The J gene is TRBJ1-1, the V gene TRBV28; TRBD1 aligns across 7 bases. Germline-derived CDR1 and CDR2 are MDHEN and SYDVKM. V gave up 6 bases and J gave up 0 bases; unmatched junction bases: 4. The CDR3 has 14 amino acids. The CDR3 coding sequence is TGTGCCAGCAGCCTGGGACAGTTGAACACTGAAGCTTTCTTT. Encoded protein: CASSLGQLNTEAFF. The variable domain in full, completed from reference TRBV28 and TRBJ1-1, reads DVKVTQSSRYLVKRTGEKVFLECVQDMDHENMFWYRQDPGLGLRLIYFSYDVKMKEKGDIPEGYSVSREKKERFSLILESASTNQTSMYLCASSLGQLNTEAFFGQGTRLTVV.

CDR3 loop: CASSKPTNTGELFF. The CDR3 bases are TGTGCCAGCAGTAAGCCTACGAACACCGGGGAGCTGTTTTTT. The J gene is TRBJ2-2, the V gene TRBV25-1; no clear D gene. The CDR3 has 14 amino acids. Germline loops: CDR1 MGHDK, CDR2 SYGVNS. V was clipped by 5 bases and J by 0 bases, with 7 bases between them.

The V and J genes are TRBV7-9 and TRBJ1-4; 7 bases are shared with TRBD1. The CDR3 extends over 14 amino acids. Germline V gene lookup returns CDR1 SEHNR and CDR2 FQNEAQ (reference sequence). The ends lost 5 bases at V and 3 bases at J; junction bases unmatched: 3. The CDR3 DNA sequence: TGTGCCAGCAGCGCGGGACAGCCTAATGAAAAACTGTTTTTT. Translation gives CASSAGQPNEKLFF. Full variable domain (outside the CDR3, taken from reference TRBV7-9 and TRBJ1-4): DTGVSQNPRHKITKRGQNVTFRCDPISEHNRLYWYRQTLGQGPEFLTYFQNEAQLEKSRLLSDRFSAERPKGSFSTLEIQRTEQGDSAMYLCASSAGQPNEKLFFGSGTQLSVL.

The chain links TRBV28 to TRBJ2-2; perhaps TRBD2 as D (7 bases). Germline V gene data show CDR1 as MDHEN and CDR2 as SYDVKM. This CDR3 is built from 15 residues. The V and J ends lost 7 bases and 3 bases respectively, with 15 bases between them. CDR3 in amino acids: CASTLGGADTGELFF. CDR3 bases: TGTGCCAGCACACTAGGGGGGGCAGACACCGGGGAGCTGTTTTTT.

V is TRBV30 and J is TRBJ2-7; D may be TRBD2 (5 bases). The CDR3 contains 13 residues. Trimming pared 0 bases from V and 5 bases from J, leaving 11 bases between. Germline assignment: CDR1 GTSNPN and CDR2 SVGIG (reference sequence). For the CDR3, the DNA is TGTGCCTGGAGTGTACACCCGGAGGACGAGCAGTACTTC. Protein: CAWSVHPEDEQYF. Combining the CDR3 with reference TRBV30 and TRBJ2-7 gives the whole variable domain SQTIHQWPATLVQPVGSPLSLECTVEGTSNPNLYWYRQAAGRGLQLLFYSVGIGQISSEVPQNLSASRPQDRQFILSSKKLLLSDSGFYLCAWSVHPEDEQYFGPGTRLTVT.

There are a few counts of this clone. V and J are TRBV18 and TRBJ2-7; 9 bases agree with TRBD1. The CDR3 runs 13 residues. The V gene's germline CDR1 is KGHSH and CDR2 LQKENI. Trimming took 5 bases from V and 6 from J; bases not matched to a gene: 5. The CDR3 reads CASSTTGGGEQYF. The CDR3 DNA is TGTGCCAGCTCAACTACAGGGGGCGGCGAGCAGTACTTC. The full variable domain, with the rest looked up from reference TRBV18 and TRBJ2-7, is NAGVMQNPRHLVRRRGQEARLRCSPMKGHSHVYWYRQLPEEGLKFMVYLQKENIIDESGMPKERFSAEFPKEGPSILRIQQVVRGDSAAYFCASSTTGGGEQYFGPGTRLTVT.

This chain connects TRBV28 to TRBJ1-1, with D perhaps matching TRBD1 (6 bases). Trimming took 5 bases from V and 6 from J, leaving 16 bases between them. There are 14 residues in the CDR3. Germline loops: CDR1 MDHEN, CDR2 SYDVKM. CDR3 sequence (DNA): TGTGCCAGCAGTCCCAGAACAGGGATAGCTGAAGCTTTCTTT. This codes for CASSPRTGIAEAFF.

This chain uses TRBV18 with TRBJ1-1; D not certain. V lost 1 base and J 1 base, leaving 4 bases between the germline ends. CDR1 KGHSH and CDR2 LQKENI come from the germline V gene. This CDR3 contains 13 residues. The CDR3 spells CASSPRGNTEAFF. CDR3 bases: TGTGCCAGCTCACCACGAGGGAACACTGAAGCTTTCTTT.

This chain uses TRBV28 with TRBJ1-2, with D tentatively TRBD1 (5 bases). Germline CDR1 is MDHEN and CDR2 is SYDVKM. The CDR3 contains 15 residues. Trimming pared 4 bases from V and 8 bases from J, leaving 20 bases between. CDR3 in amino acids: CASSSPLGRGEGYTF. The CDR3 nucleotides are TGTGCCAGCAGTTCCCCCCTCGGGAGGGGAGAAGGCTACACCTTC.

The CDR3 spells CAWSGIGAQETQYF. Written as DNA, the CDR3 is TGTGCCTGGAGTGGTATCGGTGCCCAAGAGACCCAGTACTTC. V is TRBV30 and J is TRBJ2-5; no clear D. Trimming removed 1 base at V and 1 base at J, with 10 bases between. Germline V gene data show CDR1 as GTSNPN and CDR2 as SVGIG (reference sequence). The CDR3 consists of 14 residues.

V is TRBV6-1 and J is TRBJ1-2; D is perhaps TRBD1 (6 bases). V lost 7 bases and J 8 bases, leaving 17 bases between the germline ends. CDR1 and CDR2 (germline): MNHNS, SASEGT. The CDR3 has 13 residues. The CDR3 spells CASKDSTVGGYTF. CDR3 sequence (DNA): TGTGCCAGCAAGGACAGTACTGTGGGCGGCTACACCTTC.

The chain uses TRBV13 and TRBJ2-7; TRBD1 is a possible D gene (6 bases). The CDR3 is 15 residues long. From germline, CDR1 is PRHDT and CDR2 FYEKMQ (reference sequence). V was trimmed by 2 bases and J by 4 bases, leaving 15 bases between them. The CDR3 bases are TGTGCCAGCAGCTTATGGTCAGGGGACGGGTACGAGCAGTACTTC. Translated: CASSLWSGDGYEQYF. The full variable domain, rest sourced from reference TRBV13 and TRBJ2-7, is AAGVIQSPRHLIKEKRETATLKCYPIPRHDTVYWYQQGPGQDPQFLISFYEKMQSDKGSIPDRFSAQQFSDYHSELNMSSLELGDSALYFCASSLWSGDGYEQYFGPGTRLTVT.

The chain is built from TRBV5-4 and TRBJ2-7; a possible D gene is TRBD1 (5 bases). Trimming took 4 bases from V and 2 from J, leaving 16 bases between them. Germline V CDR1 and CDR2: SGHNT, YYREEE (reference sequence). There are 15 residues in the CDR3. CDR3: CASSRVGAAAYEQYF. CDR3 bases: TGTGCCAGCAGCCGGGTAGGGGCAGCAGCCTACGAGCAGTACTTC. Drawing the rest from reference TRBV5-4 and TRBJ2-7, the complete variable domain is ETGVTQSPTHLIKTRGQQVTLRCSSQSGHNTVSWYQQALGQGPQFIFQYYREEENGRGNFPPRFSGLQFPNYSSELNVNALELDDSALYLCASSRVGAAAYEQYFGPGTRLTVT.

The sample holds a few counts of this clone. The rearrangement uses TRBV30 and TRBJ1-1; a possible D gene is TRBD1 (6 bases). Trimming removed 6 bases at V and 1 base at J, with 12 bases between. CDR1 and CDR2 from the germline V gene are GTSNPN and SVGIG (reference sequence). The CDR3 is 13 amino acids. CDR3 nucleotide sequence: TGTGCCTGCCCGGACAGCCAGAACACTGAAGCTTTCTTT. Translating it yields CACPDSQNTEAFF.